These 15 T cell receptor beta chains originate from one sample sequenced in a study of cytomegalovirus exposure and HLA in healthy donors (dated by TCRdb to about 2017). Library generation was performed with the immunoSEQ multiplex PCR assay. For the multiplex PCR, a mixture combining 60 forward primers for TCR Vbeta segments and 13 reverse primers for TCR Jbeta segments was used. Drawn from immuneACCESS, this table holds only the in-frame rearrangements with V and J called that TCRdb kept. Clones are partly lost; checked studies trace under half to an unresolved V gene and leave the rest unexplained. The sample yields roughly 180,000 clones; approximately 81% were counted once. Approximately 2.4% of the sample is held by the ten biggest clonotypes. The sample comprised PBMCs. Every receptor here comes from a female donor in good health and CMV-seronegative.

The rearrangement joins TRBV27 to TRBJ1-2; TRBD1 aligns across 7 bases. The CDR3 runs 13 residues. J was trimmed by 8 bases and V by 5 bases; bases with no gene match: 8. The germline gives CDR1 MNHEY, CDR2 SMNVEV (reference sequence). The CDR3 DNA reads as TGTGCCAGCAGTGCCCCAGGGGGTGGCGGCTACACCTTC. Protein: CASSAPGGGGYTF.

The gene calls are TRBV19 and TRBJ1-6, with a weak D call TRBD1 (5 bases). The V gene lost 4 bases and the J gene lost 4 bases, with 14 bases spanning the gap. Germline lookup yields CDR1 LNHDA and CDR2 SQIVND (reference sequence). This CDR3 is built from 16 residues. This CDR3 reads CASSSSRQGYNSPLHF. The DNA for the CDR3 is TGTGCCAGTAGTAGCTCGAGGCAGGGATATAATTCACCCCTCCACTTT. Full variable domain (outside the CDR3, taken from reference TRBV19 and TRBJ1-6): DGGITQSPKYLFRKEGQNVTLSCEQNLNHDAMYWYRQDPGQGLRLIYYSQIVNDFQKGDIAEGYSVSREKKESFPLTVTSAQKNPTAFYLCASSSSRQGYNSPLHFGNGTRLTVT.

The CDR3 sequence: CASSVGTGAWEQYF. The CDR3 coding sequence is TGTGCCAGCAGTGTGGGGACAGGGGCGTGGGAGCAGTACTTC. The chain couples TRBV6-4 to TRBJ2-5; TRBD1 matches at 10 bases. V was pared by 4 bases and J by 11 bases, with 10 bases of the junction left unmatched. The CDR3 loop spans 14 amino acids. CDR1 is MRHNA, CDR2 SNTAGT, per germline.

The chain couples TRBV19 to TRBJ1-1; tentative D call: TRBD1 (5 bases). There are 15 residues in the CDR3. CDR1 is LNHDA and CDR2 is SQIVND in the germline V gene (reference sequence). The V end was cut by 7 bases, the J end by 1 base, with 16 bases between. The DNA for the CDR3 is TGTGCCAGTAAGGAACAGGTTCTGCCGAACACTGAAGCTTTCTTT. Its protein product is CASKEQVLPNTEAFF.

The J gene is TRBJ1-5, the V gene TRBV28; D is unclear. The length of the CDR3 is 13 residues. Between the trimmed V and J ends, which lost 11 bases and 3 bases, there was a span of 14 bases. Germline CDR1 MDHEN, CDR2 SYDVKM. The CDR3 region is CAGRRTLNQPQHF. The CDR3 DNA follows: TGTGCCGGGAGAAGAACTCTCAATCAGCCCCAGCATTTT.

This clone was observed a single time. The J gene is TRBJ2-1, the V gene TRBV29-1; 7 bases fit TRBD2. Germline loops: CDR1 SQVTM, CDR2 ANQGSEA. This CDR3 is built from 13 residues. V lost 7 bases, J lost 10 bases, and 13 bases stayed unmatched. For the CDR3, the DNA is TGCAGCGGCCCCGGGGAGGGAGGGAGGGAGCAGTTCTTC. Translation: CSGPGEGGREQFF.

The chain links TRBV28 to TRBJ2-7; no reliable D call. V lost 7 bases and J 4 bases, leaving 8 bases between the germline ends. Germline CDR1 and CDR2: MDHEN and SYDVKM. This CDR3 spans 11 amino acids. The CDR3 region has the DNA TGTGCCAGCATCGAGGCGTACGAGCAGTACTTC. Translation gives CASIEAYEQYF.

The CDR3 DNA reads as TGTGCCAGCAGCTTGTATGACAATGAGCAGTTCTTC. Translated: CASSLYDNEQFF. The V gene is TRBV5-4, the J gene TRBJ2-1; D is unclear. Germline values: CDR1 SGHNT, CDR2 YYREEE (reference sequence). The CDR3 runs 12 residues. V was cut by 1 base and J by 5 bases, with 4 bases left in between. Using reference TRBV5-4 and TRBJ2-1 for the parts outside the CDR3, the full variable domain is ETGVTQSPTHLIKTRGQQVTLRCSSQSGHNTVSWYQQALGQGPQFIFQYYREEENGRGNFPPRFSGLQFPNYSSELNVNALELDDSALYLCASSLYDNEQFFGPGTRLTVL.

This clone was counted only a few times. The V and J genes are TRBV6-4 and TRBJ2-3, with 9 bases that match TRBD2. This CDR3 spans 15 amino acids. CDR1 is MRHNA and CDR2 is SNTAGT in the germline V gene. V shed 5 bases and J 4 bases; nucleotides not matched to a gene: 7. The CDR3 DNA follows: TGTGCCAGCAGTCCGGAAGCGGGAGGATCAGATACGCAGTATTTT. Its translation: CASSPEAGGSDTQYF.

This chain uses TRBV9 with TRBJ2-5, with D possibly matching TRBD1 (6 bases). The V end was cut by 4 bases, the J end by 1 base, with 14 bases between. This CDR3 region has 15 residues. CDR1 SGDLS and CDR2 YYNGEE come from the germline V gene. CDR3 nucleotide sequence: TGTGCCAGCAGCCCCGGGGACATACCCCAAGAGACCCAGTACTTC. Translating it yields CASSPGDIPQETQYF.

The CDR3: CSARSGRMNTEAFF. The CDR3 nucleotides are TGCAGCGCCAGGTCGGGGAGAATGAACACTGAAGCTTTCTTT. The gene calls are TRBV29-1 and TRBJ1-1, with D uncertain. CDR1 SQVTM and CDR2 ANQGSEA come from the germline V gene. V lost 7 bases and J 0 bases, leaving 15 bases between the germline ends. The CDR3 covers 14 residues.

This sequence joins TRBV18 and TRBJ1-1, with D possibly matching TRBD1 (6 bases). In germline, CDR1 is KGHSH, CDR2 LQKENI. V gave up 2 bases and J gave up 1 base, with 11 bases separating them. The CDR3 length is 15 residues. Here the CDR3 reads CASSPTAQGNTEAFF. DNA for the CDR3: TGTGCCAGCTCACCAACAGCACAGGGGAACACTGAAGCTTTCTTT.

The chain links TRBV6-1 to TRBJ2-7; D may be TRBD2 (6 bases). Germline CDR1 reads MNHNS; CDR2 reads SASEGT. The CDR3 length is 16 residues. The ends were cut back, 0 bases at V and 5 bases at J, with 17 bases in the middle. Here the CDR3 reads CASSEAYGGERDEQYF. The CDR3 DNA reads as TGTGCCAGCAGTGAAGCCTACGGAGGGGAAAGGGACGAGCAGTACTTC.

This chain uses TRBV6-1 with TRBJ2-3; 9 nucleotides align to TRBD2. CDR3 length: 15 residues. Trimming cost V 3 bases and J 6 bases; bases outside gene matches: 7. Germline lookup yields CDR1 MNHNS and CDR2 SASEGT. CDR3 sequence: CASSDASGETDTQYF. In DNA, the CDR3 is TGTGCCAGCAGTGACGCTAGCGGGGAAACGGATACGCAGTATTTT.

This clone was seen a few times. The genes are TRBV7-3 and TRBJ2-3; maybe TRBD2 (6 bases). Trimming left V 6 bases short and J 2 bases short, with 15 bases between. Germline CDR1 SGHTA, CDR2 FQGTGA. The CDR3 has 15 amino acids. CDR3 amino acids: CASRPGTSFTDTQYF. The CDR3 bases are TGTGCCAGCAGGCCCGGGACTTCCTTCACAGATACGCAGTATTTT.